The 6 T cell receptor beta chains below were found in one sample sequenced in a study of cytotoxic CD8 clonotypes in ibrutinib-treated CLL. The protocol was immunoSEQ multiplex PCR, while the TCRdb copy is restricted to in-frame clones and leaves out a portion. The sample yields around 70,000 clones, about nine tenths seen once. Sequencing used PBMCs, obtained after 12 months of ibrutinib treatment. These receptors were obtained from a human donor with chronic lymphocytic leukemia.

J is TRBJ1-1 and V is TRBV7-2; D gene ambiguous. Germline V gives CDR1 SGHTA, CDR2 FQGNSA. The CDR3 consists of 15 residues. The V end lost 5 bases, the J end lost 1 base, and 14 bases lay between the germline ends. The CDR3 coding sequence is TGTGCCAGCAGCAAAGGGAGATGGGGGAACACTGAAGCTTTCTTT. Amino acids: CASSKGRWGNTEAFF.

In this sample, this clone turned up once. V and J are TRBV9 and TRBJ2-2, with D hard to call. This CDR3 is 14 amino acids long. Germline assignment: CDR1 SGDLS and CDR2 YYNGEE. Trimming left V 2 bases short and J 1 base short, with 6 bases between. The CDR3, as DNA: TGTGCCAGCAGCGTTGCCCGGAACACCGGGGAGCTGTTTTTT. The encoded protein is CASSVARNTGELFF.

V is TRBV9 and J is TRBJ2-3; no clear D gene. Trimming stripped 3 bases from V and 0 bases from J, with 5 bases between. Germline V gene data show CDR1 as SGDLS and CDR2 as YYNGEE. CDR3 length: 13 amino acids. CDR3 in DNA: TGTGCCAGCAGCGGGCCGAGCACAGATACGCAGTATTTT. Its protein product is CASSGPSTDTQYF.

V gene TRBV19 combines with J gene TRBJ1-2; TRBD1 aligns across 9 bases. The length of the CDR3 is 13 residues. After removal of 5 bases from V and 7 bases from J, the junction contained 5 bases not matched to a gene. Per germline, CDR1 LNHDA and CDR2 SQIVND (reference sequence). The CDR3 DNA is TGTGCCAGTAGTGGGACAGGGCTCTCTGGCTACACCTTC. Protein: CASSGTGLSGYTF. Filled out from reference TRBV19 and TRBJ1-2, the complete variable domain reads DGGITQSPKYLFRKEGQNVTLSCEQNLNHDAMYWYRQDPGQGLRLIYYSQIVNDFQKGDIAEGYSVSREKKESFPLTVTSAQKNPTAFYLCASSGTGLSGYTFGSGTRLTVV.

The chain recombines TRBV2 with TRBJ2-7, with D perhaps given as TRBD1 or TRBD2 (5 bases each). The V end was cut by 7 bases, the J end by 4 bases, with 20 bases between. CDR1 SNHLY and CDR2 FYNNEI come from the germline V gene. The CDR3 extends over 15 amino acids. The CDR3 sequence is CASIYATGTVYEQYF. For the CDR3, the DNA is TGTGCCAGCATCTACGCTACCGGGACGGTTTACGAGCAGTACTTC.

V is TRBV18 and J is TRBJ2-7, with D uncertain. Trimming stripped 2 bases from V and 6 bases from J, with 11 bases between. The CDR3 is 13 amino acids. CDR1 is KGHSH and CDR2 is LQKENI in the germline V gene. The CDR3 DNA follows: TGTGCCAGCTCACCATTTGATACATCCGAGCAGTACTTC. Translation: CASSPFDTSEQYF.